This TCR beta chain was retrieved from a study of beta chain features in type 1 diabetes. The CDR3 totals 15 residues. Germline V CDR1 and CDR2: ENHRY, SYGVKD. V lost 6 bases to trimming and J lost 6 bases; unmatched junction nucleotides: 8. Expressed TCRB transcripts were sequenced after all isolated RNA was converted to cDNA. The table came from immunoSEQ multiplex PCR; TCRdb's copy has only in-frame clones and leaves some out. The sample has hundreds of thousands of clones; 13% are singletons. Study-level results: The study found that naive, central memory and Treg TCRB repertoires appeared more similar in patients than in healthy donors. TCRB CDR3 length was moderately but significantly reduced in all four CD4+ subsets of Type 1 diabetes patients.

About this clone itself: What it binds is not known.

The rearrangement links TRBV10-3 to TRBJ1-5; 10 positions agree with TRBD1. This receptor was taken from a man aged 18-30 years with type 1 diabetes. Sequenced input: naive CD4+ T cells from blood. CDR3 DNA sequence: TGTGCCATCAGCTCCGGGACAGGGGATATTCAGCCCCAGCATTTT. It is translated as CAISSGTGDIQPQHF.